These 27 T cell receptor beta chains originate from one sample sequenced in a study of T cell repertoires in cytomegalovirus infection. For these receptors, no antigen is known. TCRdb processed the reads anew with MiXCR; each CDR3 protein has one entry. The sample lists more than 85,000 distinct CDR3 sequences, around 31% seen once, with 80% to 85% in the top ten. Specimen: CD8+ T cells from cultured PBMCs, collected from culture after CMV antigen stimulation. These receptors all stem from a human donor in good health (CMV status not recorded). Some clones in this sample may be carry-over from other donors' samples.

The table lists this clonotype with a count of one. The CDR3 sequence is CASGKRNTEAFF. CDR3 DNA sequence: TGTGCCAGCGGAAAGAGGAACACTGAAGCTTTCTTT. This sequence joins TRBV7-9 and TRBJ1-1; D unresolved. CDR3 size: 12 residues. Trimming left V 8 bases short and J 1 base short, with 8 bases between. The germline gives CDR1 SEHNR, CDR2 FQNEAQ (reference sequence). Drawing the rest from reference TRBV7-9 and TRBJ1-1, the complete variable domain is DTGVSQNPRHKITKRGQNVTFRCDPISEHNRLYWYRQTLGQGPEFLTYFQNEAQLEKSRLLSDRFSAERPKGSFSTLEIQRTEQGDSAMYLCASGKRNTEAFFGQGTRLTVV.

This clonotype has a handful of counts. The chain joins TRBV6-1 to TRBJ1-2, with 8 nucleotides matching TRBD1. V lost 4 bases, J lost 6 bases, and 7 bases stayed unmatched. Germline values: CDR1 MNHNS, CDR2 SASEGT. This CDR3 is built from 14 residues. DNA of the CDR3: TGTGCCAGCAGTGCAGGGGGCGGACTGAATGGCTACACCTTC. This sequence encodes CASSAGGGLNGYTF.

This clonotype showed up just a few times. The chain joins TRBV28 to TRBJ1-1; D not resolved. The CDR3 sequence is 13 residues long. Trimming cost V 5 bases and J 4 bases, with 11 bases left between them. CDR1 and CDR2 (germline): MDHEN, SYDVKM. In nucleotides, the CDR3 is TGTGCCAGCAGTGCCCCTGGAGGCACTGAAGCTTTCTTT. As protein: CASSAPGGTEAFF.

This chain links TRBV19 with TRBJ2-1; D possibly uses TRBD1 or TRBD2 (5 bases each). CDR1 and CDR2 from the germline V gene are LNHDA and SQIVND (reference sequence). This CDR3 contains 13 residues. Trimming removed 9 bases from V and 2 bases from J, with 11 bases in between. The CDR3 spells CASRDVPYNEQFF. The CDR3 DNA sequence: TGTGCCAGCCGGGACGTCCCCTACAATGAGCAGTTCTTC.

The chain is built from TRBV15 and TRBJ2-2; TRBD2 is a possible D gene (7 bases). Germline V gene sequence: CDR1 LNHNV, CDR2 YYDKDF (reference sequence). Trimming removed 2 bases from V and 2 bases from J, with 12 bases in between. This CDR3 is 16 amino acids long. The CDR3: CATSRFSGGNTGELFF. The CDR3 DNA sequence: TGTGCCACCAGCAGATTTTCGGGGGGCAACACCGGGGAGCTGTTTTTT. Supplemented by reference TRBV15 and TRBJ2-2, the full variable domain reads DAMVIQNPRYQVTQFGKPVTLSCSQTLNHNVMYWYQQKSSQAPKLLFHYYDKDFNNEADTPDNFQSRRPNTSFCFLDIRSPGLGDTAMYLCATSRFSGGNTGELFFGEGSRLTVL.

This clonotype was seen only once. J is TRBJ2-1 and V is TRBV28; TRBD2 aligns across 9 bases. V lost 6 bases to trimming and J lost 2 bases; unmatched junction nucleotides: 5. CDR1 is MDHEN and CDR2 is SYDVKM in the germline V gene. CDR3 length: 15 amino acids. CDR3 sequence: CASSIAGDAYNEQFF. CDR3 coding DNA: TGTGCCAGCAGCATAGCGGGGGATGCCTACAATGAGCAGTTCTTC.

V gene TRBV7-6 combines with J gene TRBJ1-4; tentative D call: TRBD1 (5 bases). Germline loops: CDR1 SGHVS, CDR2 FNYEAQ. V was cut by 5 bases and J by 6 bases, with 13 bases left in between. This CDR3 region has 14 residues. The CDR3 sequence: CASSGGRGYEKLFF. As DNA, the CDR3 is TGTGCCAGCAGCGGCGGGAGGGGCTATGAAAAACTGTTTTTT.

The V gene is TRBV19, the J gene TRBJ1-1; the D gene is possibly TRBD1 (5 bases). The germline V and J ends were trimmed by 3 bases and 0 bases, with 8 bases remaining between them. Germline V CDR1 and CDR2: LNHDA, SQIVND (reference sequence). This CDR3 is 14 amino acids long. The CDR3 DNA reads TGTGCCAGTAGTATCGGGGCCGTGAACACTGAAGCTTTCTTT. Its protein is CASSIGAVNTEAFF.

This clonotype appeared many times. The chain has TRBV11-2 and TRBJ2-7; D gene unclear. The CDR3 has 14 amino acids. The germline CDR1 and CDR2 sequences are SGHAT and FQNNGV. V lost 1 base to trimming and J lost 4 bases, with 11 bases between them. Here the CDR3 DNA reads TGTGCCAGCAGCTTAGGAGGAACTGTATACGAGCAGTACTTC. Translated, it gives CASSLGGTVYEQYF. Supplemented by reference TRBV11-2 and TRBJ2-7, the full variable domain reads EAGVAQSPRYKIIEKRQSVAFWCNPISGHATLYWYQQILGQGPKLLIQFQNNGVVDDSQLPKDRFSAERLKGVDSTLKIQPAKLEDSAVYLCASSLGGTVYEQYFGPGTRLTVT.

The V and J genes are TRBV7-9 and TRBJ2-5, with D uncertain. The CDR3 totals 13 residues. Trimming stripped 1 base from V and 3 bases from J, with 6 bases between. CDR1 SEHNR and CDR2 FQNEAQ come from the germline V gene (reference sequence). CDR3: CASSLVTEETQYF. CDR3 DNA: TGTGCCAGCAGCTTAGTTACAGAAGAGACCCAGTACTTC.

The J gene is TRBJ2-5, the V gene TRBV6-5; D is undetermined. This CDR3 is 14 amino acids long. Germline V CDR1 and CDR2: MNHEY, SVGAGI. V lost 2 bases and J lost 5, with 12 bases in between. CDR3 residues: CASSYESPWETQYF. The CDR3 bases are TGTGCCAGCAGTTACGAATCGCCCTGGGAGACCCAGTACTTC.

In its sample, this clonotype ranks as medium-sized. V gene TRBV12-3 or TRBV12-4 combines with J gene TRBJ2-1; possible D gene TRBD2, 7 bases. The V end lost 4 bases, the J end lost 3 bases, and 16 bases lay between the germline ends. This CDR3 is 16 amino acids long. The CDR3, as DNA: TGTGCCAGCAGTTCAGCGGGCGGGGGCAACTACAATGAGCAGTTCTTC. Translation: CASSSAGGGNYNEQFF.

The chain combines TRBV11-2 with TRBJ2-3; TRBD2 matches 7 bases. Trimming took 3 bases from V and 1 from J; bases not matched to a gene: 10. Germline-derived CDR1 and CDR2 are SGHAT and FQNNGV. The CDR3 length is 17 residues. This chain's CDR3 is CASSFPSGGWGTDTQYF. In nucleotides, the CDR3 is TGTGCCAGCAGCTTTCCGTCGGGGGGTTGGGGCACAGATACGCAGTATTTT. The whole variable domain, remainder taken from reference TRBV11-2 and TRBJ2-3, is EAGVAQSPRYKIIEKRQSVAFWCNPISGHATLYWYQQILGQGPKLLIQFQNNGVVDDSQLPKDRFSAERLKGVDSTLKIQPAKLEDSAVYLCASSFPSGGWGTDTQYFGPGTRLTVL.

The table lists this clonotype with many counts. The chain is built from TRBV4-1 and TRBJ2-3; 9 nucleotides match TRBD2. The CDR3 length is 16 residues. Trimming removed 0 bases from V and 4 bases from J; junction bases left unmatched: 5. Germline CDR1 and CDR2: MGHRA and YSYEKL. In nucleotides, the CDR3 is TGCGCCAGCAGCCAAGATTTGGGACTAGCCTCAGATACGCAGTATTTT. Translated: CASSQDLGLASDTQYF.

This sequence joins TRBV6-4 and TRBJ2-3; D is unclear. CDR3 length: 14 amino acids. Germline CDR1 MRHNA, CDR2 SNTAGT. Between the trimmed V and J ends, which lost 2 bases and 3 bases, there was a span of 9 bases. The CDR3 region has the DNA TGTGCCAGCAGTGACGGGCTAGGAACAGATACGCAGTATTTT. Translating it yields CASSDGLGTDTQYF.

Only a few counts were recorded for this clonotype. V gene TRBV15 combines with J gene TRBJ1-6, with a weak D call TRBD1 (6 bases). Germline-derived CDR1 and CDR2 are LNHNV and YYDKDF (reference sequence). This CDR3 has 15 residues. Trimming shortened V by 0 bases and J by 3 bases, and 6 bases separated the two germline ends. The CDR3 spells CATSRDRGYNSPLHF. The CDR3 DNA follows: TGTGCCACCAGCAGAGACAGGGGCTATAATTCACCCCTCCACTTT.

This clonotype was seen only a few times. This sequence joins TRBV28 and TRBJ2-7; possibly TRBD1 for D (6 bases). V lost 3 bases to trimming and J lost 5 bases, with 8 bases between them. The germline V gene has CDR1 MDHEN and CDR2 SYDVKM. The CDR3 is 12 amino acids. The CDR3 coding sequence is TGTGCCAGCAGTTTCGACAGGAACGAGCAGTACTTC. Amino acid sequence: CASSFDRNEQYF.

There are a few counts of this clonotype. The chain recombines TRBV7-8 with TRBJ1-2; 7 positions agree with TRBD1. Germline-derived CDR1 and CDR2 are SGHVS and FQNEAQ. The V segment lost 5 bases and the J segment 3 bases; nucleotides outside the gene matches: 9. There are 15 residues in the CDR3. The CDR3 here is CASSMDRRGDYGYTF. The CDR3 DNA reads TGTGCCAGCAGCATGGACAGGCGGGGGGACTATGGCTACACCTTC.

This clonotype was detected only a few times. V gene TRBV4-1 combines with J gene TRBJ1-2; TRBD1 might be the D (5 bases). Germline V gene lookup returns CDR1 MGHRA and CDR2 YSYEKL. CDR3 size: 16 residues. The ends were cut back, 0 bases at V and 4 bases at J, with 15 bases in the middle. CDR3 in DNA: TGCGCCAGCAGCCAAGAGGGGGGGGTCCCGATCTATGGCTACACCTTC. Protein: CASSQEGGVPIYGYTF.

This clonotype was seen only a few times. The rearrangement links TRBV10-2 to TRBJ2-5; 7 bases match TRBD1. The CDR3 has 16 amino acids. V lost 4 bases and J lost 3; bases outside the gene matches: 11. The germline V gene has CDR1 WSHSY and CDR2 SAAADI. CDR3 loop: CASSVTRQGGKETQYF. The CDR3 coding sequence is TGCGCCAGCAGTGTAACTAGACAGGGTGGAAAAGAGACCCAGTACTTC.

This clonotype was seen only a few times. V is TRBV6-5 and J is TRBJ1-2; 8 bases align to TRBD1. Germline V gene lookup returns CDR1 MNHEY and CDR2 SVGAGI. This CDR3 is built from 13 residues. V shed 7 bases and J 8 bases; nucleotides not matched to a gene: 9. CDR3 in amino acids: CASTPGQGRGYTF. The DNA for the CDR3 is TGTGCCAGCACTCCCGGACAGGGTCGGGGCTACACCTTC.

This clonotype was found a few times. V and J are TRBV7-9 and TRBJ2-7; D perhaps matches TRBD2 (5 bases). The length of the CDR3 is 14 residues. The V and J ends lost 5 bases and 1 base respectively, with 12 bases between them. The germline V gene encodes CDR1 SEHNR and CDR2 FQNEAQ (reference sequence). CDR3 nucleotides: TGTGCCAGCAGCCCAATCCCGGGGTCCTACGAGCAGTACTTC. This sequence encodes CASSPIPGSYEQYF.

This clonotype was counted many times. The V gene is TRBV25-1, the J gene TRBJ1-1; 9 bases match TRBD1. In germline, CDR1 is MGHDK, CDR2 SYGVNS. This CDR3 is 18 amino acids long. Unmatched junction bases numbered 10, after V lost 1 base and J lost 1 base. The CDR3: CASSESAAGQGKNTEAFF. The CDR3 DNA sequence: TGTGCCAGCAGTGAATCGGCAGCGGGACAGGGCAAGAACACTGAAGCTTTCTTT.

The chain joins TRBV7-9 to TRBJ1-2; tentative D call: TRBD1 (6 bases). Trimming removed 2 bases from V and 5 bases from J, with 21 bases in between. Per the germline V gene, CDR1 is SEHNR and CDR2 is FQNEAQ (reference sequence). The CDR3 has 17 residues. CDR3 sequence: CASSLSAGAGARYGYTF. CDR3 DNA sequence: TGTGCCAGCAGCTTATCAGCTGGAGCAGGGGCCAGGTATGGCTACACCTTC. Full variable domain (remainder filled in from reference TRBV7-9 and TRBJ1-2): DTGVSQNPRHKITKRGQNVTFRCDPISEHNRLYWYRQTLGQGPEFLTYFQNEAQLEKSRLLSDRFSAERPKGSFSTLEIQRTEQGDSAMYLCASSLSAGAGARYGYTFGSGTRLTVV.

This clonotype came up many times. The chain joins TRBV7-2 to TRBJ2-1, with D perhaps given as TRBD1 or TRBD2 (5 bases each). Per the germline V gene, CDR1 is SGHTA and CDR2 is FQGNSA. This CDR3 is 12 amino acids long. Trimming took 1 base from V and 9 from J, leaving 7 bases between them. Written as DNA, the CDR3 is TGTGCCAGCAGCTTAGGGGGGTTTGAGCAGTTCTTC. It specifies CASSLGGFEQFF.

V is TRBV7-2 and J is TRBJ1-2; 10 bases align to TRBD1. Germline V gene sequence: CDR1 SGHTA, CDR2 FQGNSA. Trimming at V came to 5 bases and at J to 4 bases, leaving 22 bases not matched to a gene. The CDR3 is 20 residues long. CDR3 loop: CASSLVRQTGQGFRGYGYTF. DNA for the CDR3: TGTGCCAGCAGCCTAGTACGTCAAACGGGACAGGGGTTTCGTGGCTATGGCTACACCTTC.

There are a few counts of this clonotype. CDR3 bases: TGTGCCAGCAGTGACTCCCATATGGTGTTTTTT. This sequence encodes CASSDSHMVFF. The gene calls are TRBV25-1 and TRBJ1-4; D unresolved. The CDR3 sequence is 11 residues long. The V end lost 3 bases, the J end lost 15 bases, and 11 bases lay between the germline ends. Germline CDR1 and CDR2: MGHDK and SYGVNS.